These T cell receptor delta chains were read from a single sample in a study of gamma-delta T cells after stem cell transplantation. TCRdb reran clone calling via CATT on the RT-PCR reads. Of approximately 1,500 delta-chain clones detected, around 4.4% appear once; the ten largest clones hold 10% to 15%. Material for sequencing was gamma-delta T cells. The receptors shown here come from a human donor. It is not recorded whose cells these are; they may come from a transplant donor. Each CDR3 is given with its conserved first and last residue.

CDR3aa: CACDPLGDIPSWDTRQMFF
j_gene: TRDJ3
v_gene: TRDV2

CDR3aa: CACDPLGGLPRVTVTDKLIF
j_gene: TRDJ1
v_gene: TRDV2

CDR3aa: CACDTGFGGISSTWDTRQMFF
j_gene: TRDJ3
v_gene: TRDV2

CDR3aa: CACDPVLGDPNYTDKLIF
j_gene: TRDJ1
v_gene: TRDV2

CDR3aa: CACDTLGGPIRSVDKLIF
j_gene: TRDJ1
v_gene: TRDV2

CDR3aa: CACDRLGDTDKLIF
j_gene: TRDJ1
v_gene: TRDV2

CDR3aa: CACDPIRGSWDTRQMFF
j_gene: TRDJ3
v_gene: TRDV2

CDR3aa: CACDPVLLGDPYTDKLIF
j_gene: TRDJ1
v_gene: TRDV2

CDR3aa: CACDALRGDTPGMEGMADKLIF
j_gene: TRDJ1
v_gene: TRDV2

CDR3aa: CACDTMLGERSMLITDKLIF
j_gene: TRDJ1
v_gene: TRDV2

CDR3aa: CACDTLNWGISPTPDKLIF
j_gene: TRDJ1
v_gene: TRDV2

CDR3aa: CACDTIPISGDPYTDKLIF
j_gene: TRDJ1
v_gene: TRDV2

CDR3aa: CACDLIPASLGEGADKLIF
j_gene: TRDJ1
v_gene: TRDV2

CDR3aa: CACDTVSRPGDNHDKLIF
j_gene: TRDJ1
v_gene: TRDV2

CDR3aa: CACDGVVPVLGAAPQSSWDTRRMFF
j_gene: TRDJ3
v_gene: TRDV2

CDR3aa: CACDELLGMYTDKLIF
j_gene: TRDJ1
v_gene: TRDV2

CDR3aa: CACDTSWGMSSWDTRQMFF
j_gene: TRDJ3
v_gene: TRDV2

CDR3aa: CACDAVGDIGRTDKLIF
j_gene: TRDJ1
v_gene: TRDV2

CDR3aa: CACDTVGTGGYASTDKLIF
j_gene: TRDJ1
v_gene: TRDV2

CDR3aa: CACDPLLGDTRNTDKLIF
j_gene: TRDJ1
v_gene: TRDV2

CDR3aa: CACDSLTGYTDKLIF
j_gene: TRDJ1
v_gene: TRDV2

CDR3aa: CACDRLALGDTADKLIF
j_gene: TRDJ1
v_gene: TRDV2

CDR3aa: CACEYLGDTGTDKLIF
j_gene: TRDJ1
v_gene: TRDV2

CDR3aa: CACDTVLGPDKLIF
j_gene: TRDJ1
v_gene: TRDV2

CDR3aa: CACDPVGDNTDKLIF
j_gene: TRDJ1
v_gene: TRDV2

CDR3aa: CACDLLGDTDDKLIF
j_gene: TRDJ1
v_gene: TRDV2

CDR3aa: CACDTVNGPTGGPHTDKLIF
j_gene: TRDJ1
v_gene: TRDV2

CDR3aa: CACDMVLGANTDKLIF
j_gene: TRDJ1
v_gene: TRDV2

CDR3aa: CACDTGSLVKSSWDTRQMFF
j_gene: TRDJ3
v_gene: TRDV2

CDR3aa: CACDTVGGGSRGKLIF
j_gene: TRDJ1
v_gene: TRDV2

CDR3aa: CACDAVLGDREYTDKLIF
j_gene: TRDJ1
v_gene: TRDV2

CDR3aa: CACDTLGDRYTDKLIF
j_gene: TRDJ1
v_gene: TRDV2

CDR3aa: CACDAVLGDTGPNASPSSWDTRQMFF
j_gene: TRDJ3
v_gene: TRDV2

CDR3aa: CACDPLKGGGYTDKLIF
j_gene: TRDJ1
v_gene: TRDV2

CDR3aa: CACDPLAAGANTDKLIF
j_gene: TRDJ1
v_gene: TRDV2

CDR3aa: CACDKMKLGDTGTDKLIF
j_gene: TRDJ1
v_gene: TRDV2

CDR3aa: CACGSLPEGTSTVLGADKLIF
j_gene: TRDJ1
v_gene: TRDV2

CDR3aa: CACDTMMGDPHYSDKLIF
j_gene: TRDJ1
v_gene: TRDV2

CDR3aa: CACDVLLGDTGKLIF
j_gene: TRDJ1
v_gene: TRDV2

CDR3aa: CACDDILGSGDKLIF
j_gene: TRDJ1
v_gene: TRDV2

CDR3aa: CACDTVSGGRRADKLIF
j_gene: TRDJ1
v_gene: TRDV2

CDR3aa: CACDTLPEGVLGDRTDKLIF
j_gene: TRDJ1
v_gene: TRDV2

CDR3aa: CACDSVTGGSMYTDKLIF
j_gene: TRDJ1
v_gene: TRDV2

CDR3aa: CACDSLSTGGDPYTDKLIF
j_gene: TRDJ1
v_gene: TRDV2

CDR3aa: CACDMVLLGDTSNTDKLIF
j_gene: TRDJ1
v_gene: TRDV2

CDR3aa: CACDTLGDGTGVDTDKLIF
j_gene: TRDJ1
v_gene: TRDV2

CDR3aa: CACDTVGDTADKLIF
j_gene: TRDJ1
v_gene: TRDV2

CDR3aa: CACDLVLGDTLETDKLIF
j_gene: TRDJ1
v_gene: TRDV2

CDR3aa: CACDTIPLLGEVEYTDKLIF
j_gene: TRDJ1
v_gene: TRDV2

CDR3aa: CARDTIPLLGEVEYTDKLIF
j_gene: TRDJ1
v_gene: TRDV2

CDR3aa: CACDTVGLGVAYTDKLIF
j_gene: TRDJ1
v_gene: TRDV2

CDR3aa: CACDPVRTGGYPDKLIF
j_gene: TRDJ1
v_gene: TRDV2